This T cell receptor beta chain was profiled in a study of STAT3 mutations in large granular lymphocyte leukemia. On the study more broadly: More than half of T-LGLL patients received immunosuppressive therapy. Whole-study results and caveats: Every T-cell large granular lymphocyte leukemia patient had at least one immunodominant TCR beta clonotype. In several patients, dominant TCR clone burden exceeded STAT3 mutant burden, suggesting STAT3 mutation arose secondarily. Some patients had persisting codominant clonotypes that could mask small clones.

CDR1 is MDHEN and CDR2 is SYDVKM in the germline V gene. The CDR3 runs 12 residues. V was clipped by 3 bases and J by 7 bases, with 4 bases between them. Average productive template count per sample was roughly 38,000. Sequencing was performed with immunoSEQ multiplex PCR; in TCRdb, only in-frame clones are kept and a portion is missing. The sample holds 35,000 or so clones, roughly 88% seen once. On this clone itself: As yet, its antigen is unknown.

The clonotype originates from a human donor with T large granular lymphocyte leukemia. Some clones in this sample may be carry-over from other donors' samples. Source material: PBMCs. The rearrangement joins TRBV28 to TRBJ1-6, with D hard to call. CDR3 in DNA: TGTGCCAGCAGTTTGTTGAATTCACCCCTCCACTTT. Its protein is CASSLLNSPLHF.